The 9 T cell receptor beta chains given below trace back to one sample, sequenced in a study of CD8+ T cells in alopecia areata. As for treatment: oral pan-JAK inhibitor, 5-10 mg twice daily. It was cDNA, reverse transcribed from extracted RNA, that served as the sequencing template. Using immunoSEQ multiplex PCR, the repertoire was profiled, and TCRdb retains in-frame clones only, with some absent. Counted here are 150,000 to 200,000 clones, about half occurring once; the ten biggest clones make up around 10%. The starting material was CD8+ T cells sorted from blood, obtained at roughly week 52, from a patient treated with tofacitinib. All receptors come from a human donor with alopecia areata.

V usage is TRBV13 and J usage is TRBJ2-3; D uncertain. V lost 5 bases, J lost 2 bases, and 8 bases lay in between. The CDR3 totals 13 residues. Germline lookup yields CDR1 PRHDT and CDR2 FYEKMQ (reference sequence). The CDR3: CASSPRPTDTQYF. The CDR3 coding sequence is TGTGCCAGCAGCCCCCGCCCCACAGATACGCAGTATTTT.

The chain uses TRBV6-4 and TRBJ2-3; either TRBD1 or TRBD2 may fit D (6 bases each). Germline loops: CDR1 MRHNA, CDR2 SNTAGT. The length of the CDR3 is 14 residues. Trimming took off 2 bases at V and 4 bases at J, with 10 bases between the two ends. The CDR3 nucleotides read TGTGCCAGCAGTGACGGGGGGCATGCAGATACGCAGTATTTT. Its protein product is CASSDGGHADTQYF.

The gene calls are TRBV30 and TRBJ2-2; 13 nucleotides match TRBD2. Per the germline V gene, CDR1 is GTSNPN and CDR2 is SVGIG (reference sequence). V shed 4 bases, J shed 4 bases, and the junction held 12 bases outside the gene matches. CDR3 length equals 18 residues. The CDR3 sequence: CAWKPYNGLAGVTGELFF. The DNA for the CDR3 is TGTGCCTGGAAACCCTACAACGGACTAGCGGGGGTCACCGGGGAGCTGTTTTTT.

CDR3 amino acids: CASSLAQGIYEQYF. The DNA of the CDR3 is TGTGCCAGCAGCTTAGCCCAGGGAATCTACGAGCAGTACTTC. The chain joins TRBV13 to TRBJ2-7, with D possibly TRBD1 on 5 matching bases. V was pared by 1 base and J by 3 bases, with 10 bases between. This CDR3 is 14 amino acids long. Germline V gene sequence: CDR1 PRHDT, CDR2 FYEKMQ (reference sequence).

The chain has TRBV19 and TRBJ2-7; 10 nucleotides line up with TRBD1. V was clipped by 4 bases and J by 5 bases; unmatched bases: 11. CDR1 and CDR2 (germline): LNHDA, SQIVND (reference sequence). The CDR3 length is 16 residues. The CDR3 coding sequence is TGTGCCAGTAGTACCTACGCGGGACAGGGGTTAGACGAGCAGTACTTC. Residues: CASSTYAGQGLDEQYF.

This chain joins TRBV30 and TRBJ1-1; TRBD1 matches 7 bases. The ends lost 1 base at V and 4 bases at J; junction bases unmatched: 3. The CDR3 runs 13 residues. Germline values: CDR1 GTSNPN, CDR2 SVGIG (reference sequence). The CDR3 DNA follows: TGTGCCTGGAGTGACCGACAGGGCACTGAAGCTTTCTTT. Translation gives CAWSDRQGTEAFF.

This rearrangement joins TRBV6-5 to TRBJ1-6; no definite D call. From germline, CDR1 is MNHEY and CDR2 SVGAGI. The CDR3 spans 12 residues. The V end was cut by 6 bases, the J end by 8 bases, with 8 bases between. The CDR3: CASSYADSPLHF. The DNA for the CDR3 is TGTGCCAGCAGCTACGCGGATTCACCCCTCCACTTT.

The J gene is TRBJ2-7, the V gene TRBV4-2; 9 positions agree with TRBD1. The J segment lost 1 base and the V segment lost 4 bases, leaving 5 bases of the junction unmatched. CDR1 and CDR2 from the germline V gene are LGHNA and YNFKEQ. This CDR3 spans 15 amino acids. For the CDR3, the DNA is TGTGCCAGCAGCCCTGGGACAGGGAGTTCCTACGAGCAGTACTTC. Its protein is CASSPGTGSSYEQYF.

The V call is TRBV5-8, the J call TRBJ1-5; no clear D. Germline CDR1 SGHTS, CDR2 YDEGEE. Deletions cut 4 bases from V and 2 bases from J, with 13 bases between. The CDR3 spans 15 residues. This CDR3 reads CASSDRAVGNQPQHF. In nucleotides, the CDR3 is TGTGCCAGCAGCGATAGGGCAGTGGGCAATCAGCCCCAGCATTTT.